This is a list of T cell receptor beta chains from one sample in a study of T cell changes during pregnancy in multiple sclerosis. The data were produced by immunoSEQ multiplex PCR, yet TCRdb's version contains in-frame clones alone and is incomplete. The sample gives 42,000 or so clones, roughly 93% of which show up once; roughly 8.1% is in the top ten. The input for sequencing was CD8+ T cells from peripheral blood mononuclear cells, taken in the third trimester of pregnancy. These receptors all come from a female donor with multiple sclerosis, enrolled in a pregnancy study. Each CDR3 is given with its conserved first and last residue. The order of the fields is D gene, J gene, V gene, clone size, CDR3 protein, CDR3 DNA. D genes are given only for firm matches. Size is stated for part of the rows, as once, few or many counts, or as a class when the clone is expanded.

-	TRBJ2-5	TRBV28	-	CASSSPWANQETQYF	TGTGCCAGCAGTTCCCCCTGGGCTAACCAAGAGACCCAGTACTTC
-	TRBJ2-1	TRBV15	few	CATRPAAKVLTYSFTSPRGQFF	TGTGCCACCCGCCCGGCGGCCAAGGTTTTAACCTATTCGTTCACTAGCCCTCGCGGGCAGTTCTTC
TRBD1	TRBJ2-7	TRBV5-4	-	CASSSQGDTYEQYF	TGTGCCAGCAGCTCGCAGGGGGACACCTACGAGCAGTACTTC
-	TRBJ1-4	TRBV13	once	CASSLGATNEKLFF	TGTGCCAGCAGCTTAGGTGCGACTAATGAAAAACTGTTTTTT
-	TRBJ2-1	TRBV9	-	CASSSPADQRGNEQFF	TGTGCCAGCTCCTCCCCGGCGGATCAACGTGGGAATGAGCAGTTCTTC
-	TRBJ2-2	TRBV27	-	CASSFPNTGELFF	TGTGCCAGCAGTTTCCCTAACACCGGGGAGCTGTTTTTT
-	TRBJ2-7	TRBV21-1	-	CASSKVSGFKQYF	TGTGCCAGCAGCAAAGTATCAGGGTTCAAGCAGTACTTC
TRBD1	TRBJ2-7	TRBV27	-	CASTPRQGRYEQYF	TGTGCCAGCACCCCTCGACAGGGTCGTTACGAGCAGTACTTC
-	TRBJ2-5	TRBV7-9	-	CASSLVRTEGETQYF	TGTGCCAGCAGCTTAGTTAGGACGGAGGGAGAGACCCAGTACTTC
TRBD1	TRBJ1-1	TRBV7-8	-	CASSFTKTGPEAFF	TGTGCCAGCAGCTTCACAAAGACAGGGCCTGAAGCTTTCTTT
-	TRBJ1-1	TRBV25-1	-	CASSGDTLMNTEAFF	TGTGCCAGCAGTGGAGACACCCTAATGAACACTGAAGCTTTCTTT
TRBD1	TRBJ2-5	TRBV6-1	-	CASSVTGGQETQYF	TGTGCCAGCAGCGTCACAGGGGGTCAAGAGACCCAGTACTTC
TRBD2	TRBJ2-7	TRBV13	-	CASSSLAGGPHEQYF	TGTGCCAGCAGCTCTTTAGCGGGAGGGCCCCACGAGCAGTACTTC
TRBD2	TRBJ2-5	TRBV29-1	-	CSVVGRLAGDVETQYF	TGCAGCGTTGTGGGAAGACTAGCGGGAGATGTAGAGACCCAGTACTTC
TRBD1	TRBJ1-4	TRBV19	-	CASSIRTGGSYDEKLFF	TGTGCCAGTAGTATACGGACAGGGGGGAGTTACGATGAAAAACTGTTTTTT
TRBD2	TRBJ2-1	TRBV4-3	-	CASSQGLAGVYNEQFF	TGCGCCAGCAGCCAAGGACTAGCGGGAGTTTACAATGAGCAGTTCTTC
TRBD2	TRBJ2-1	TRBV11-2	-	CASSLGDLTSFYNEQFF	TGTGCCAGCAGCTTAGGGGATCTGACTAGCTTTTACAATGAGCAGTTCTTC
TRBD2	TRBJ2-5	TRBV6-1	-	CASSELAGGPQETQYF	TGTGCCAGCAGTGAACTGGCGGGAGGGCCCCAAGAGACCCAGTACTTC
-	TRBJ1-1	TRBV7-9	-	CASSLPARGVTEAFF	TGTGCCAGCAGCTTACCCGCCCGGGGAGTAACTGAAGCTTTCTTT
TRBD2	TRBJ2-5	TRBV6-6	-	CASSTGLAGGQETQYF	TGTGCCAGCAGTACGGGACTAGCGGGGGGCCAAGAGACCCAGTACTTC
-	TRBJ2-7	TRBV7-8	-	CASLGLPTYEQYF	TGTGCCAGCCTGGGGCTTCCTACCTACGAGCAGTACTTC
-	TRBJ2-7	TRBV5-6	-	CASSWGTSSYEQYF	TGTGCCAGCAGCTGGGGGACATCCTCCTACGAGCAGTACTTC
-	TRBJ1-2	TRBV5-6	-	CASSFGPGYTF	TGTGCCAGCAGCTTCGGTCCCGGCTACACCTTC
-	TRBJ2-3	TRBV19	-	CASSMGFTDTQYF	TGTGCCAGTAGTATGGGCTTCACAGATACGCAGTATTTT